Listed below are T cell receptor beta chains from one sample, sequenced in a study of radiation and T cells in renal cell carcinoma. This table comes from immunoSEQ multiplex PCR, and its TCRdb copy is limited to in-frame clones, with some not included. Of 130,000 or so clones in the sample, over 80% were seen once. The sample here was blood, taken from a patient whose treatment included radiotherapy and nephrectomy. These receptors came from a woman in her forties or fifties with renal cell carcinoma. The CDR3 runs from the conserved cysteine through the conserved F or W. A D gene is named only where the DNA matches it firmly. Some rows mark clone size as missing; the rest say once, few, many or name a class of expanded clone.

>-|TRBD2|TRBV5-1|14|TRBJ2-5
TGCGCCAGCAGCTTAAATAGCGGGGGGAAGACCCAGTACTTC
CASSLNSGGKTQYF
>-|-|TRBV6-6|15|TRBJ1-1
TGTGCCAGCAGAACAGACAGGAGCAAGAACACTGAAGCTTTCTTT
CASRTDRSKNTEAFF
>-|TRBD1|TRBV7-2|15|TRBJ1-5
TGTGCCAGCAGCTGGGGACAGGGTGGGGATCAGCCCCAGCATTTT
CASSWGQGGDQPQHF
>once|TRBD2|TRBV4-1|18|TRBJ2-1
TGCGCCAGCAGCCAAGAGACGCTACTAGCGGGGGGGCGGGATGAGCAGTTCTTC
CASSQETLLAGGRDEQFF
>-|-|TRBV4-3|16|TRBJ1-3
TGCGCCAGCAGCCCAATCGCGGGGGAGACTGGAAACACCATATATTTT
CASSPIAGETGNTIYF
>-|TRBD2|TRBV5-1|15|TRBJ2-3
TGCGCCAGCAGCTTGGCTAGCGGGGGCACAGATACGCAGTATTTT
CASSLASGGTDTQYF
>-|-|TRBV10-3|13|TRBJ1-2
TGTGCCATGTCTAGGGACGGAGACTATGGCTACACCTTC
CAMSRDGDYGYTF
>-|-|TRBV6-5|14|TRBJ2-4
TGTGCCAGCACACCCTACGGTGCCAAAAACATTCAGTACTTC
CASTPYGAKNIQYF
>-|-|TRBV2|11|TRBJ1-1
TGTGCCAGCATGCGGTTCACTGAAGCTTTCTTT
CASMRFTEAFF
>-|TRBD2|TRBV4-3|16|TRBJ2-3
TGCGCCAGCAGCCCTCTTCTCGACGCGGGAGGCCCTACGCAGTATTTT
CASSPLLDAGGPTQYF
>-|TRBD1|TRBV4-3|15|TRBJ2-7
TGCGCCAGCAGCCAAGATGCCAGGGGGTCGAACGAGCAGTACTTC
CASSQDARGSNEQYF
>large|-|TRBV6-1|12|TRBJ1-5
TGTGCCAGCAGTGAAGGGAATCAGCCCCAGCATTTT
CASSEGNQPQHF
>-|-|TRBV19|16|TRBJ2-2
TGTGCCAGTAGTATAGCAGGGGCAAGAAACACCGGGGAGCTGTTTTTT
CASSIAGARNTGELFF
>-|-|TRBV19|14|TRBJ2-2
TGTGCCAGTAGTCAGGGTTCAAACACCGGGGAGCTGTTTTTT
CASSQGSNTGELFF
>-|-|TRBV29-1|13|TRBJ2-2
TGCAGCGTAGGACAGAGTACCACCGGGGAGCTGTTTTTT
CSVGQSTTGELFF
>-|TRBD1|TRBV5-1|15|TRBJ1-3
TGCGCCAGCAGCCCAGGACAGGGTGCTGGAAACACCATATATTTT
CASSPGQGAGNTIYF
>once|-|TRBV2|13|TRBJ2-7
TGTGCCAGCGGGGGCCAACCGGGGTACGAGCAGTACTTC
CASGGQPGYEQYF
>-|TRBD1|TRBV29-1|14|TRBJ1-3
TGCAGCGTTGAAGACAGGGGGCCTGGAAACACCATATATTTT
CSVEDRGPGNTIYF
>-|TRBD1|TRBV30|14|TRBJ2-7
TGTGCCTGGAGTGCGACAGGGTTGAGTAACGAGCAGTACTTC
CAWSATGLSNEQYF
>-|TRBD2|TRBV7-8|15|TRBJ2-1
TGTGCCAGCAGTTTGACTAGCGGGGCATACAATGAGCAGTTCTTC
CASSLTSGAYNEQFF
>-|TRBD1|TRBV2|14|TRBJ2-7
TGTGCCAGCAGATACGGACAGGGGAGCTACGAGCAGTACTTC
CASRYGQGSYEQYF
>-|-|TRBV5-1|12|TRBJ2-5
TGCGCCAGCAGTTTAGAGGGGGAGACCCAGTACTTC
CASSLEGETQYF
>-|TRBD2|TRBV4-1|14|TRBJ2-3
TGCGCCACCGGGACTAGCGAAAGCACAGATACGCAGTATTTT
CATGTSESTDTQYF
>once|TRBD1|TRBV5-8|13|TRBJ2-7
TGTGCCAGCAGCTTGGGGACAGGGGATAAGCAGTACTTC
CASSLGTGDKQYF
>-|-|TRBV9|13|TRBJ2-7
TGTGCCAGCAGCGTAGTAGGGGGGTACGAGCAGTACTTC
CASSVVGGYEQYF